These 21 T cell receptor beta chains were sequenced from one sample in a study of Graves' ophthalmopathy and Graves' hyperthyroidism (dated by TCRdb to about 2018). TCRdb records Illumina HiSeq 2000 as the sequencer. For repertoire sequencing, the TCR beta CDR3 regions were amplified from RNA transcripts. A first-round RT-PCR used HTBI primers with the Qiagen OneStep RT-PCR kit, followed by a second-round multiplex PCR, size selection and purification. The public reads were reprocessed in TCRdb via fastp at Q25 and MiXCR, keeping in-frame beta chains. All rows with the same CDR3 protein become a single entry with the most common DNA and genes. The sample records around 1.1 million distinct CDR3 sequences, 35% to 40% of which are singletons. The ten biggest clones cover more than 9.5% of the sample. Sequenced material: peripheral blood or thyroid tissue (not recorded which). These receptors all come from an adult man with Graves' hyperthyroidism.

This clonotype has ten or more counts. At one end, the junction sequence differs from germline, possibly due to a read error. CDR3 protein: CASSVAPGLVGAETQYF. In DNA form, the CDR3 reads TGTGCCAGCAGCGTAGCACCGGGACTAGTTGGGGCCGAGACCCAGTACTTC. The rearrangement uses TRBV7-2 and TRBJ2-5, with 8 bases identical to TRBD2. Germline-derived CDR1 and CDR2 are SGHTA and FQGNSA. The CDR3 has 17 residues.

This clonotype was found a few times. The rearrangement links TRBV19 to TRBJ2-2; D unclear. The CDR3 totals 15 residues. Trimming took 7 bases from V and 2 from J, leaving 14 bases between them. Germline V gives CDR1 LNHDA, CDR2 SQIVND (reference sequence). This CDR3 reads CASIKGPPNTGELFF. The CDR3 nucleotides read TGTGCCAGTATAAAGGGCCCTCCAAACACCGGGGAGCTGTTTTTT.

The rearrangement links TRBV4-1 to TRBJ2-2, with D perhaps matching TRBD1 or TRBD2 (6 bases each). Germline V CDR1 and CDR2: MGHRA, YSYEKL. The V and J ends lost 4 bases and 2 bases respectively, with 14 bases between them. The CDR3 is 16 amino acids. The CDR3 DNA sequence: TGCGCCAGCAGCCGGCGGGACACCATTAACACCGGGGAGCTGTTTTTT. Translated: CASSRRDTINTGELFF.

Regarding this clonotype: One end of the junction does not line up with germline, which may come from a read error. This sequence joins TRBV6-6 and TRBJ1-2, with unresolved D. The CDR3 is 12 amino acids. Per germline, CDR1 MNHNY and CDR2 SVGAGI (reference sequence). The CDR3 DNA reads as TGTGCCGGCAGTGCCAACAGTTATGGCTACACCTTC. Protein sequence: CAGSANSYGYTF.

The gene calls are TRBV7-9 and TRBJ2-5; D not resolved. The germline V gene has CDR1 SEHNR and CDR2 FQNEAQ (reference sequence). V dropped 2 bases and J dropped 5 bases, with 12 bases sitting between them. The length of the CDR3 is 14 residues. The CDR3 DNA reads as TGTGCCAGCAGCTTACCGGGCGAAGGGGAGACCCAGTACTTC. Translating it yields CASSLPGEGETQYF.

At least ten counts were recorded for this clonotype. This chain joins TRBV14 and TRBJ1-4; D is unclear. Germline-derived CDR1 and CDR2 are SGHDN and FVKESK. The CDR3 spans 15 residues. Trimming removed 3 bases from V and 10 bases from J, with 18 bases in between. CDR3 sequence (DNA): TGTGCCAGCAGCCAGATGGTTCACCTCAGTGGAAAACTGTTTTTT. This gives the protein CASSQMVHLSGKLFF.

The J gene is TRBJ1-1, the V gene TRBV7-4; D not resolved. CDR1 is SGHVT and CDR2 is SQSDAQ in the germline V gene. V lost 6 bases to trimming and J lost 1 base, with 21 bases between them. This CDR3 is built from 17 residues. CDR3: CASSIARPLRGNTEAFF. CDR3 in DNA: TGTGCCAGCAGTATAGCAAGACCCTTGAGAGGGAACACTGAAGCTTTCTTT. The full variable domain, its missing parts supplied by reference TRBV7-4 and TRBJ1-1, is GAGVSQSPRYKVAKRGRDVALRCDSISGHVTLYWYRQTLGQGSEVLTYSQSDAQRDKSGRPSGRFSAERPERSVSTLKIQRTEQGDSAVYLCASSIARPLRGNTEAFFGQGTRLTVV.

The chain couples TRBV29-1 to TRBJ1-1; D is perhaps TRBD1 (5 bases). The germline V and J ends were trimmed by 8 bases and 0 bases, with 19 bases remaining between them. The CDR3 contains 15 residues. Germline lookup yields CDR1 SQVTM and CDR2 ANQGSEA. For the CDR3, the DNA is TGCAGCAGTAGGGACGGGTTAAGTATGAACACTGAAGCTTTCTTT. This gives the protein CSSRDGLSMNTEAFF. Filled out from reference TRBV29-1 and TRBJ1-1, the complete variable domain reads SAVISQKPSRDICQRGTSLTIQCQVDSQVTMMFWYRQQPGQSLTLIATANQGSEATYESGFVIDKFPISRPNLTFSTLTVSNMSPEDSSIYLCSSRDGLSMNTEAFFGQGTRLTVV.

This clonotype was detected only a few times. The chain couples TRBV20-1 to TRBJ2-7; the D gene is possibly TRBD2 (5 bases). Germline V lookup: CDR1 DFQATT, CDR2 SNEGSKA (reference sequence). The length of the CDR3 is 17 residues. V lost 5 bases and J lost 3, with 26 bases in between. CDR3 nucleotide sequence: TGCAGTGCTCTAACTAGGCTCGGATCTTCTATTGGCTACGAGCAGTACTTC. This encodes CSALTRLGSSIGYEQYF.

There are many counts of this clonotype. This chain connects TRBV5-6 to TRBJ1-2; no clear D gene. This CDR3 spans 11 amino acids. Looked up from germline, CDR1 is SGHDT and CDR2 is YYEEEE. The V and J ends lost 4 bases and 5 bases respectively, with 6 bases between them. The CDR3: CASSGVYGYTF. The CDR3 nucleotides read TGTGCCAGCAGCGGAGTTTATGGCTACACCTTC.

This clonotype has a count of ten or more. The rearrangement joins TRBV15 to TRBJ1-1; D not resolved. The CDR3 length is 11 residues. The germline CDR1 and CDR2 sequences are LNHNV and YYDKDF (reference sequence). The V and J ends lost 3 bases and 12 bases respectively, with 11 bases between them. CDR3 DNA: TGTGCCACCAGCAGTAGCCTACTTACTTTCTTT. Translating it yields CATSSSLLTFF.

The chain joins TRBV12-3 or TRBV12-4 to TRBJ1-5; unclear D gene. V gave up 7 bases and J gave up 3 bases, with 16 bases separating them. The CDR3 is 15 residues long. The CDR3 bases are TGTGCCAGCACCATAGGCGGGTTCTCCAATCAGCCCCAGCATTTT. Translating gives CASTIGGFSNQPQHF.

In this sample, this clonotype turned up many times. V gene TRBV12-3 or TRBV12-4 combines with J gene TRBJ1-4; the D gene is possibly TRBD1 (6 bases). With 4 bases removed from V and 11 bases from J, the gap between germline ends came to 17 bases. This CDR3 has 14 residues. CDR3 amino acids: CASSSGTRKRKLFF. In DNA, the CDR3 is TGTGCCAGCAGTTCCGGGACACGAAAGAGGAAACTGTTTTTT.

CDR3: CASSVLGGVPYGYEQYF. The DNA for the CDR3 is TGTGCCAGCAGCGTTCTTGGAGGGGTCCCCTATGGCTACGAGCAGTACTTC. The genes are TRBV9 and TRBJ2-7; the D gene is possibly TRBD2 (6 bases). From germline, CDR1 is SGDLS and CDR2 YYNGEE. Trimming shortened V by 2 bases and J by 3 bases, and 21 bases separated the two germline ends. The CDR3 runs 17 residues. The full variable domain, with the rest looked up from reference TRBV9 and TRBJ2-7, is DSGVTQTPKHLITATGQRVTLRCSPRSGDLSVYWYQQSLDQGLQFLIQYYNGEERAKGNILERFSAQQFPDLHSELNLSSLELGDSALYFCASSVLGGVPYGYEQYFGPGTRLTVT.

This clonotype showed up many times. The chain combines TRBV5-1 with TRBJ1-3; D ambiguous. The germline CDR1 and CDR2 sequences are SGHRS and YFSETQ. Trimming took off 4 bases at V and 3 bases at J, with 11 bases between the two ends. The CDR3 runs 14 residues. The CDR3: CASSPSGVGNTIYF. The CDR3 DNA follows: TGCGCCAGCAGCCCATCGGGTGTTGGAAACACCATATATTTT.

This clonotype was counted a single time. The rearrangement joins TRBV10-3 to TRBJ2-5; D possibly corresponds to TRBD2 (5 bases). V was clipped by 5 bases and J by 3 bases, with 22 bases between them. This CDR3 has 17 residues. Germline V lookup: CDR1 ENHRY, CDR2 SYGVKD. The CDR3 sequence: CAISSQTSSGGKETQYF. The DNA for the CDR3 is TGTGCCATCAGTTCCCAAACTAGTTCAGGTGGAAAAGAGACCCAGTACTTC.

This clonotype has a handful of counts. The chain has TRBV12-3 or TRBV12-4 and TRBJ1-2, with D possibly being TRBD1 (6 bases). CDR3 length: 12 amino acids. V was cut by 7 bases and J by 7 bases, with 13 bases left in between. CDR3 coding DNA: TGTGCCAGCAATAGGGGGGTCGGTGGCTACACCTTC. As protein: CASNRGVGGYTF.

This clonotype was counted ten times or more. J is TRBJ1-5 and V is TRBV24-1; no clear D. V lost 6 bases and J 0 bases, leaving 11 bases between the germline ends. Germline CDR1 reads KGHDR; CDR2 reads SFDVKD. CDR3 length equals 15 residues. The CDR3 nucleotides are TGTGCCACCAGTTACCCGGATTATAGCAATCAGCCCCAGCATTTT. This sequence encodes CATSYPDYSNQPQHF.

This chain joins TRBV4-3 and TRBJ1-2; 9 nucleotides agree with TRBD1. V trimming: 0 bases; J trimming: 2 bases; junction bases outside the gene matches: 7. The germline CDR1 and CDR2 sequences are LGHNA and YSLEER. The CDR3 totals 17 residues. CDR3 sequence: CASSQDYWDRVNYGYTF. CDR3 bases: TGCGCCAGCAGCCAAGATTATTGGGACAGGGTGAACTATGGCTACACCTTC.

The CDR3 nucleotides are TGCGCCAGCAGCTTGAGCGCAGGGGCTGTGGGTTTCTTT. Its protein is CASSLSAGAVGFF. V usage is TRBV5-1 and J usage is TRBJ1-1, with D maybe TRBD1 (6 bases). V dropped 1 base and J dropped 13 bases, with 17 bases sitting between them. This CDR3 is built from 13 residues. Germline V CDR1 and CDR2: SGHRS, YFSETQ. The full variable domain, rest sourced from reference TRBV5-1 and TRBJ1-1, is KAGVTQTPRYLIKTRGQQVTLSCSPISGHRSVSWYQQTPGQGLQFLFEYFSETQRNKGNFPGRFSGRQFSNSRSEMNVSTLELGDSALYLCASSLSAGAVGFFGQGTRLTVV.

This clonotype has only a few counts. The chain's CDR3 is CASSPGAGTNSNQPQHF. The CDR3 coding sequence is TGTGCCAGCAGCCCCGGGGCAGGAACAAATAGCAATCAGCCCCAGCATTTT. The chain recombines TRBV7-9 with TRBJ1-5, with D possibly being TRBD1 (5 bases). The V gene's germline CDR1 is SEHNR and CDR2 FQNEAQ (reference sequence). The CDR3 runs to 17 residues. Trimming took 5 bases from V and 0 from J, leaving 17 bases between them.